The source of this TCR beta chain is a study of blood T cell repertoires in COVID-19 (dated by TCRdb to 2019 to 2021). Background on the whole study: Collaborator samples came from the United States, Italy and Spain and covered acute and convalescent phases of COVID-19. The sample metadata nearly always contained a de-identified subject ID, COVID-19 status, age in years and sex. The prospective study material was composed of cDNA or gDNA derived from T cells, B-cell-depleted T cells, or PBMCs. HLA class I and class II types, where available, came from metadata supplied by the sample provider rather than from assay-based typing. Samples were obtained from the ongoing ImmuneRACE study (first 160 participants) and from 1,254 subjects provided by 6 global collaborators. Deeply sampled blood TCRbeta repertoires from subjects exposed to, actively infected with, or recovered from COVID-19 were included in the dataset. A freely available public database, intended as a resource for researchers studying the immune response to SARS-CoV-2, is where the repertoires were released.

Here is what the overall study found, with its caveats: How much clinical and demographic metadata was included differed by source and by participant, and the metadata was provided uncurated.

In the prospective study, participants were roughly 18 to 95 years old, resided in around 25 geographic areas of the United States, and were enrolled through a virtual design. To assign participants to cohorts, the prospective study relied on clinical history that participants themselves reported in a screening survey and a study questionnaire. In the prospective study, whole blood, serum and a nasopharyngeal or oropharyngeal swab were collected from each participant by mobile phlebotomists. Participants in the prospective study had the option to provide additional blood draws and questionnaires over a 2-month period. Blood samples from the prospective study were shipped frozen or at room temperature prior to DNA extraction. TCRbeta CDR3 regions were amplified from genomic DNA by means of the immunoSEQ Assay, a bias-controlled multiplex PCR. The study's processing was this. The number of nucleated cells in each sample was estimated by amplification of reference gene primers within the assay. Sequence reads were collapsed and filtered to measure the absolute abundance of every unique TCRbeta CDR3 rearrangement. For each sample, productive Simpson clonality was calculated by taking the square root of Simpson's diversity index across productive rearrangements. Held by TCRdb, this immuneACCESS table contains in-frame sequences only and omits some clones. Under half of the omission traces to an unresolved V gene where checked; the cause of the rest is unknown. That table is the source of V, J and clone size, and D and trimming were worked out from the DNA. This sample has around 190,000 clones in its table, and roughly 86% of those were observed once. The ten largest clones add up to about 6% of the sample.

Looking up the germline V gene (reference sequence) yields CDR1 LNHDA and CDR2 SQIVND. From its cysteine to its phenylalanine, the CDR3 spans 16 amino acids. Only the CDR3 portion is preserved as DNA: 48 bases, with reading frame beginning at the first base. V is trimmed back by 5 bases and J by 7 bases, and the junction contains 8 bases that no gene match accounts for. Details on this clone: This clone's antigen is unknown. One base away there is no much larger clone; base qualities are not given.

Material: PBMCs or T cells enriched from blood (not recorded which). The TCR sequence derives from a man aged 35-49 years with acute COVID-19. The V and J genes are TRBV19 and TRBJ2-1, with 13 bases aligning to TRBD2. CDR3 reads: CASSSTSGRASNEQFF. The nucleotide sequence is TGTGCCAGTAGTTCAACTAGCGGGAGGGCCAGTAATGAGCAGTTCTTC.